Shown below are 31 T cell receptor beta chains from a single sample sequenced in a study of early T cells in non-severe SARS-CoV-2 infection. TCRdb re-called the 5' RACE reads through MiXCR, storing one row per CDR3 protein. The repertoire holds roughly 100,000 distinct CDR3 sequences, with less than 15% as singletons. Specimen: whole blood. The receptors stem from an adult who was a healthcare worker with PCR-confirmed SARS-CoV-2 infection or an uninfected control (not recorded which).

This clonotype came up a few times. The V and J genes are TRBV7-8 and TRBJ1-4; D unclear. The CDR3 is 15 residues long. V lost 4 bases and J lost 4, with 13 bases in between. Looked up from germline, CDR1 is SGHVS and CDR2 is FQNEAQ. The CDR3 nucleotides read TGTGCCAGCAGCTCAGTGCTCGATCTTAATGAAAAACTGTTTTTT. Amino acid sequence: CASSSVLDLNEKLFF.

This clonotype appeared a few times. The chain carries TRBV5-4 and TRBJ1-2, with a tentative D call TRBD1 (6 bases). With 5 bases removed from V and 8 bases from J, the gap between germline ends came to 16 bases. The CDR3 is 13 amino acids. The germline gives CDR1 SGHNT, CDR2 YYREEE (reference sequence). CDR3 loop: CASSPGEMLGYTF. CDR3 DNA: TGTGCCAGCAGTCCAGGGGAGATGTTGGGCTACACCTTC.

This clonotype was seen a handful of times. The rearrangement links TRBV9 to TRBJ2-1; tentatively, D is TRBD1 (6 bases). The CDR3 loop spans 14 amino acids. Trimming cost V 4 bases and J 7 bases, with 15 bases left between them. The germline V gene encodes CDR1 SGDLS and CDR2 YYNGEE. CDR3 DNA: TGTGCCAGCAGCTCCACTCCAGGGGTGAATGAGCAGTTCTTC. It yields the protein CASSSTPGVNEQFF. Together with reference TRBV9 and TRBJ2-1, the CDR3 gives the full variable domain: DSGVTQTPKHLITATGQRVTLRCSPRSGDLSVYWYQQSLDQGLQFLIQYYNGEERAKGNILERFSAQQFPDLHSELNLSSLELGDSALYFCASSSTPGVNEQFFGPGTRLTVL.

This clonotype was recorded at least ten times. The chain uses TRBV11-2 and TRBJ2-5; D possibly corresponds to TRBD1 (5 bases). The CDR3 runs 12 residues. The V end lost 8 bases, the J end lost 4 bases, and 11 bases lay between the germline ends. The germline V gene has CDR1 SGHAT and CDR2 FQNNGV. The CDR3 DNA reads TGTGCCAGCGGGGCAGGGCGAGAGACCCAGTACTTC. It specifies CASGAGRETQYF.

This rearrangement joins TRBV7-7 to TRBJ2-1; 12 bases are shared with TRBD2. The CDR3 has 15 amino acids. V lost 6 bases to trimming and J lost 8 bases; unmatched junction nucleotides: 8. Per the germline V gene, CDR1 is SSHAT and CDR2 is FNYEAQ (reference sequence). This CDR3 is CASSFGLAGHYEQFF. The CDR3 coding sequence is TGTGCCAGCAGTTTTGGACTAGCGGGACATTATGAGCAGTTCTTC.

This clonotype was seen a few times. The chain is built from TRBV6-6 and TRBJ2-3; D is ambiguous. Germline CDR1 and CDR2: MNHNY and SVGAGI (reference sequence). The V and J ends lost 6 bases and 5 bases respectively, with 6 bases between them. CDR3 size: 11 residues. The CDR3 DNA reads as TGTGCCAGCAGCCCGCAAGATACGCAGTATTTT. Translated: CASSPQDTQYF.

The rearrangement uses TRBV2 and TRBJ2-3, with 9 bases identical to TRBD1. The CDR3 loop spans 13 amino acids. In germline, CDR1 is SNHLY, CDR2 FYNNEI. The V segment lost 6 bases and the J segment 3 bases; nucleotides outside the gene matches: 1. This chain's CDR3 is CASRTGGTDTQYF. CDR3 sequence (DNA): TGTGCCAGCAGGACAGGGGGAACAGATACGCAGTATTTT.

Many counts were recorded for this clonotype. The J gene is TRBJ2-2, the V gene TRBV12-3 or TRBV12-4; 7 positions match TRBD2. The CDR3 spans 15 residues. The V gene end was trimmed by 5 bases and the J gene end by 0 bases; junction bases not matched to a gene: 3. Written as DNA, the CDR3 is TGTGCCAGCAGTCCCGGGACTACGAACACCGGGGAGCTGTTTTTT. Protein sequence: CASSPGTTNTGELFF.

This clonotype appeared a few times. The chain uses TRBV28 and TRBJ2-5; the D gene could be TRBD1 or TRBD2 (6 bases each). Per germline, CDR1 MDHEN and CDR2 SYDVKM. The CDR3 runs 17 residues. Trimming stripped 7 bases from V and 5 bases from J, with 26 bases between. The CDR3 reads CASTNLGGRPVLETQYF. CDR3 DNA: TGTGCCAGCACCAATCTAGGGGGGAGACCAGTCTTGGAGACCCAGTACTTC. Filled out from reference TRBV28 and TRBJ2-5, the complete variable domain reads DVKVTQSSRYLVKRTGEKVFLECVQDMDHENMFWYRQDPGLGLRLIYFSYDVKMKEKGDIPEGYSVSREKKERFSLILESASTNQTSMYLCASTNLGGRPVLETQYFGPGTRLLVL.

Turning to this clonotype: One base away lies a much larger clone, so this may be a sequencing read error. As the CDR3 is not closed by the conserved phenylalanine or tryptophan, this likely results from a read error. The genes are TRBV10-3 and TRBJ1-1, with 9 nucleotides matching TRBD1. V dropped 10 bases and J dropped 4; count of bases not matched to a gene: 4. The CDR3 loop spans 12 amino acids. From germline, CDR1 is ENHRY and CDR2 SYGVKD. The CDR3 nucleotides are TGTGCCACGGGACAGGGTGGCACTGAAGCTTTCTCT. It specifies CATGQGGTEAFS.

V usage is TRBV20-1 and J usage is TRBJ2-7; 10 bases match TRBD2. Germline V gene lookup returns CDR1 DFQATT and CDR2 SNEGSKA (reference sequence). V lost 5 bases and J lost 5; bases outside the gene matches: 12. This CDR3 spans 15 amino acids. CDR3 DNA sequence: TGCAGTGCTCCGCCAAAACTAGCGGGAAAGCACGAGCAGTACTTC. Its translation is CSAPPKLAGKHEQYF.

This clonotype was detected ten times or more. The rearrangement joins TRBV11-2 to TRBJ2-1, with 7 bases identical to TRBD2. The V and J ends lost 2 bases and 7 bases, in that order; junction bases with no gene match: 8. The CDR3 runs to 15 residues. The V gene's germline CDR1 is SGHAT and CDR2 FQNNGV. CDR3 nucleotide sequence: TGTGCCAGCAGCTTATCAGCGGGGCTTGGGAATGAGCAGTTCTTC. Protein: CASSLSAGLGNEQFF.

This clonotype was counted at least ten times. The CDR3 bases are TGCAGTGCGCAACGCGTCAATGAGCAGTTCTTC. Its protein is CSAQRVNEQFF. The chain joins TRBV20-1 to TRBJ2-1; D gene ambiguous. V lost 6 bases, J lost 6 bases, and 9 bases lay in between. The CDR3 totals 11 residues. Germline V lookup: CDR1 DFQATT, CDR2 SNEGSKA (reference sequence).

This clonotype was seen many times. The rearrangement links TRBV20-1 to TRBJ1-2; D unclear. V gave up 0 bases and J gave up 4 bases, with 12 bases separating them. The CDR3 length is 14 residues. In germline, CDR1 is DFQATT, CDR2 SNEGSKA (reference sequence). This CDR3 is CSARDQAATYGYTF. In DNA, the CDR3 is TGCAGTGCTAGAGATCAGGCGGCCACCTATGGCTACACCTTC.

This clonotype was picked up many times. The rearrangement uses TRBV20-1 and TRBJ1-5; 10 positions agree with TRBD1. The germline V gene encodes CDR1 DFQATT and CDR2 SNEGSKA (reference sequence). This CDR3 comprises 14 residues. V shed 3 bases, J shed 5 bases, and the junction held 4 bases outside the gene matches. CDR3 region: CSASGTGVHQPQHF. The CDR3 DNA follows: TGCAGTGCTAGTGGGACAGGGGTCCATCAGCCCCAGCATTTT.

This clonotype was recorded a few times. The V and J genes are TRBV7-3 and TRBJ2-3; D unclear. Germline V gives CDR1 SGHTA, CDR2 FQGTGA. Trimming removed 5 bases from V and 4 bases from J, with 10 bases in between. The CDR3 length is 13 residues. The CDR3 sequence: CASSLALADTQYF. CDR3 DNA: TGTGCCAGCAGCCTTGCCCTAGCAGATACGCAGTATTTT.

This clonotype was counted many times. The chain combines TRBV20-1 with TRBJ2-1; 7 bases map to TRBD2. CDR3 length equals 15 residues. Trimming took 6 bases from V and 4 from J; bases not matched to a gene: 12. The V gene's germline CDR1 is DFQATT and CDR2 SNEGSKA (reference sequence). The CDR3 is CSASLLADFYNEQFF. The CDR3 DNA is TGCAGTGCCTCTCTCCTAGCGGACTTTTACAATGAGCAGTTCTTC.

The rearrangement uses TRBV5-1 and TRBJ2-3; 11 bases are shared with TRBD2. Germline V gives CDR1 SGHRS, CDR2 YFSETQ. The CDR3 extends over 17 amino acids. V shed 0 bases and J 5 bases; nucleotides not matched to a gene: 8. CDR3 loop: CASSLGGILAGVDTQYF. CDR3 DNA sequence: TGCGCCAGCAGCTTGGGCGGCATACTAGCGGGAGTAGATACGCAGTATTTT.

The sample holds many counts of this clonotype. This rearrangement joins TRBV27 to TRBJ2-7; a possible D gene is TRBD1 (7 bases). V dropped 5 bases and J dropped 9 bases, with 26 bases sitting between them. This CDR3 has 16 residues. The germline V gene encodes CDR1 MNHEY and CDR2 SMNVEV (reference sequence). In nucleotides, the CDR3 is TGTGCCAGCAGTAAACTCACCACGACAGGGAGGCAGTCGCAGTACTTC. It is translated as CASSKLTTTGRQSQYF.

The rearrangement links TRBV7-9 to TRBJ2-7; D call uncertain. Germline V gene data show CDR1 as SEHNR and CDR2 as FQNEAQ (reference sequence). With 5 bases removed from V and 4 bases from J, the gap between germline ends came to 12 bases. The CDR3 loop spans 13 amino acids. The CDR3 is CASSPDWSYEQYF. For the CDR3, the DNA is TGTGCCAGCAGCCCTGACTGGAGTTACGAGCAGTACTTC.

This clonotype was counted many times. This chain uses TRBV15 with TRBJ2-7, with 7 bases that match TRBD2. This CDR3 is 18 amino acids long. The J segment lost 0 bases and the V segment lost 1 base, leaving 12 bases of the junction unmatched. Germline CDR1 reads LNHNV; CDR2 reads YYDKDF (reference sequence). In DNA form, the CDR3 reads TGTGCCACCAGCAGAGTACGGCGGGAGAATTTTCCCTCCTACGAGCAGTACTTC. Encoded protein: CATSRVRRENFPSYEQYF.

In this sample, this clonotype turned up many times. Here the CDR3 reads CASSSGLAPYEQYF. CDR3 DNA sequence: TGTGCCAGCAGCTCGGGACTAGCCCCCTACGAGCAGTACTTC. This rearrangement joins TRBV11-2 to TRBJ2-7, with 9 bases that match TRBD2. Trimming took 4 bases from V and 2 from J; bases not matched to a gene: 3. The CDR3 contains 14 residues. CDR1 SGHAT and CDR2 FQNNGV come from the germline V gene. Full variable domain (remainder filled in from reference TRBV11-2 and TRBJ2-7): EAGVAQSPRYKIIEKRQSVAFWCNPISGHATLYWYQQILGQGPKLLIQFQNNGVVDDSQLPKDRFSAERLKGVDSTLKIQPAKLEDSAVYLCASSSGLAPYEQYFGPGTRLTVT.

J is TRBJ1-4 and V is TRBV4-2; possibly TRBD1 for D (5 bases). There are 16 residues in the CDR3. V gave up 0 bases and J gave up 9 bases, with 17 bases separating them. Germline CDR1 and CDR2: LGHNA and YNFKEQ. CDR3 sequence reads: CASSQDRGERGKKLFF. As DNA, the CDR3 is TGTGCCAGCAGCCAAGATCGAGGGGAAAGGGGTAAAAAACTGTTTTTT.

This sequence joins TRBV28 and TRBJ2-7; D remains unclear. Trimming took off 6 bases at V and 2 bases at J, with 8 bases between the two ends. Germline V CDR1 and CDR2: MDHEN, SYDVKM. The CDR3 spans 12 residues. This CDR3 reads CASSPYPYEQYF. For the CDR3, the DNA is TGTGCCAGCAGCCCATATCCCTACGAGCAGTACTTC.

This clonotype was counted many times. The CDR3 DNA reads as TGTGCCAGCTCACCACCGGACAGGGCGGGTGAAAAACTGTTTTTT. This translates into CASSPPDRAGEKLFF. The chain has TRBV18 and TRBJ1-4; TRBD1 matches 8 bases. CDR1 and CDR2 (germline): KGHSH, LQKENI. This CDR3 region has 15 residues. V shed 0 bases and J 7 bases; nucleotides not matched to a gene: 4. Complete variable domain (other parts from reference TRBV18 and TRBJ1-4): NAGVMQNPRHLVRRRGQEARLRCSPMKGHSHVYWYRQLPEEGLKFMVYLQKENIIDESGMPKERFSAEFPKEGPSILRIQQVVRGDSAAYFCASSPPDRAGEKLFFGSGTQLSVL.

The sample holds many counts of this clonotype. The genes are TRBV20-1 and TRBJ2-1; D is possibly TRBD2 (5 bases). Germline V CDR1 and CDR2: DFQATT, SNEGSKA (reference sequence). V was pared by 5 bases and J by 5 bases, with 22 bases between. This CDR3 is 16 amino acids long. In nucleotides, the CDR3 is TGCAGTGCTGACTCCCTTGGGTTCGGGGTGGACAATGAGCAGTTCTTC. Protein: CSADSLGFGVDNEQFF.

This clonotype appeared a few times. The chain is built from TRBV30 and TRBJ2-7; D gene uncertain. Germline values: CDR1 GTSNPN, CDR2 SVGIG (reference sequence). This CDR3 spans 13 amino acids. V was trimmed by 3 bases and J by 3 bases, leaving 12 bases between them. CDR3 in DNA: TGTGCCTGGAGGGCTAAAGCAAGCTACGAGCAGTACTTC. This sequence encodes CAWRAKASYEQYF.

This clonotype was recorded many times. This sequence joins TRBV15 and TRBJ2-3; D unclear. The CDR3 is 12 amino acids. With 3 bases removed from V and 6 bases from J, the gap between germline ends came to 7 bases. Per germline, CDR1 LNHNV and CDR2 YYDKDF (reference sequence). CDR3 nucleotides: TGTGCCACCAGCAGCGCGAGGGATACGCAGTATTTT. This sequence encodes CATSSARDTQYF.

V gene TRBV9 combines with J gene TRBJ2-1; 7 nucleotides agree with TRBD1. CDR1 and CDR2 from the germline V gene are SGDLS and YYNGEE. The CDR3 sequence is 15 residues long. Losses at the gene ends were 1 base for V and 6 bases for J; bases not matched to a gene: 7. CDR3 amino acids: CASSVLGQASNEQFF. The DNA for the CDR3 is TGTGCCAGCAGCGTATTAGGACAGGCCTCCAATGAGCAGTTCTTC.

This clonotype came up many times. CDR3 nucleotides: TGTGCCAGCAGTCACGGGCCGGGGTACGAGCAGTACTTC. It is translated as CASSHGPGYEQYF. The chain couples TRBV12-3 or TRBV12-4 to TRBJ2-7; weak D call: TRBD2 (5 bases). This CDR3 has 13 residues. With 5 bases removed from V and 4 bases from J, the gap between germline ends came to 12 bases.

This clonotype has more than one count but fewer than ten. This chain joins TRBV28 and TRBJ2-7, with D hard to call. The CDR3 has 10 residues. The V end was cut by 5 bases, the J end by 3 bases, with 2 bases between. Looked up from germline, CDR1 is MDHEN and CDR2 is SYDVKM. In DNA form, the CDR3 reads TGTGCCAGCAGTAACTACGAGCAGTACTTC. As protein: CASSNYEQYF. Looking up the rest from reference TRBV28 and TRBJ2-7 gives the full variable domain: DVKVTQSSRYLVKRTGEKVFLECVQDMDHENMFWYRQDPGLGLRLIYFSYDVKMKEKGDIPEGYSVSREKKERFSLILESASTNQTSMYLCASSNYEQYFGPGTRLTVT.